This T cell receptor beta chain was obtained from a study of breast tumors, draining lymph nodes, adjacent tissues. Study-wide points: Tumor T cell lymph node origin was a supported hypothesis, not proven.

Concerning this clonotype: Its matching antigen is unknown. A read error is possible here, since a much larger clone lies one base away.

MiXCR, run by TCRdb on the multiplex PCR reads, gives a single entry per CDR3 protein. The sample holds about 46,000 distinct CDR3 sequences, 23% seen once. Germline CDR1 is LNHDA and CDR2 is SQIVND (reference sequence). This CDR3 has 15 residues. The chain links TRBV19 to TRBJ1-2; no clear D gene. Sequenced: breast tumor tissue. The sequence was obtained from a female donor with breast cancer. Some clones in this sample may be carry-over from other donors' samples. CDR3 coding DNA: TGTGCCAGTGGTATAGGAGCAGGAGGTACCTATGGCTACACCTTC. Translation gives CASGIGAGGTYGYTF.